This T cell receptor (beta chain) was documented in a study of vaccination and CD4 T cells after COVID-19. Across the whole study: Post-COVID samples were collected a median around 99 days following diagnosis, spanning 35 to 161.

One entry per CDR3 protein results from TCRdb running MiXCR on the PCR reads. This table holds some 28,000 distinct CDR3 sequences, roughly 50% found once. Within the sample, this clonotype is medium-sized. Germline V gene lookup returns CDR1 SGHVS and CDR2 FQNEAQ. The CDR3 is 16 amino acids. V shed 5 bases and J shed 2 bases, with 17 bases lying between them. The time point: late sampling 161 to 241 days after vaccination in a few convalescent patients. This TCR was sampled from a human donor who had recovered from COVID-19. The chain couples TRBV7-8 to TRBJ2-3, with unresolved D. This material consisted of CD4+ T cells from blood, taken about 7 months after SARS-CoV-2 vaccination. CDR3 sequence (DNA): TGTGCCAGCAGCCGCCCGCCGAGGCTAGACACAGATACGCAGTATTTT. It encodes CASSRPPRLDTDTQYF.